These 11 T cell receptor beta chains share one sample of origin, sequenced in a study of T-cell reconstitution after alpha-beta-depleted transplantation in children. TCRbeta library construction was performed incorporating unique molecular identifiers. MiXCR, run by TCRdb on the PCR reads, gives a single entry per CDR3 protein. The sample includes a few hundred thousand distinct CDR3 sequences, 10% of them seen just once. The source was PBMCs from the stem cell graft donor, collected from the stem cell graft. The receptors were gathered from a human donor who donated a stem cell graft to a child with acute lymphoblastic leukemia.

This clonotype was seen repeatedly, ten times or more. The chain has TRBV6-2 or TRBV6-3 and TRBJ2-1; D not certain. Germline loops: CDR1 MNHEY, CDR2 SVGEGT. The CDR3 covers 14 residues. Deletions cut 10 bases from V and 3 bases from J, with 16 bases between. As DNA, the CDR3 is TGTGCCATAAAAGACGGCTTTAGCTACAATGAGCAGTTCTTC. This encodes CAIKDGFSYNEQFF.

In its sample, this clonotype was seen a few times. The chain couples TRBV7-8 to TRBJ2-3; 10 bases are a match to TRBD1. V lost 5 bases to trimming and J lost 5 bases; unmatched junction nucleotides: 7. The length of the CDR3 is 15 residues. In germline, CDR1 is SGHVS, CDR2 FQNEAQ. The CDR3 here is CASSLKRTGGDTQYF. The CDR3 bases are TGTGCCAGCAGCCTTAAGCGGACAGGGGGAGATACGCAGTATTTT.

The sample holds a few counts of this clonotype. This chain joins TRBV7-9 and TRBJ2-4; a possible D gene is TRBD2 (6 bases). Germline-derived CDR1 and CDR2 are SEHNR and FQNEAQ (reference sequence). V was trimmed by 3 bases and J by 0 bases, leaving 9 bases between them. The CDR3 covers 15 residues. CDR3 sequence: CASSLGTVAKNIQYF. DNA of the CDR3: TGTGCCAGCAGCTTGGGGACTGTAGCCAAAAACATTCAGTACTTC.

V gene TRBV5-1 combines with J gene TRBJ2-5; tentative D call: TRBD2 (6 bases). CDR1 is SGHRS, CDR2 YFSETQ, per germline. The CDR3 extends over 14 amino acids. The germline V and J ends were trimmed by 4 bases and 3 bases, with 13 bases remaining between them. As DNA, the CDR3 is TGCGCCAGCAGCCGCGCGGGGACGGAAGAGACCCAGTACTTC. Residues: CASSRAGTEETQYF. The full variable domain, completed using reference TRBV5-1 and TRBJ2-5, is KAGVTQTPRYLIKTRGQQVTLSCSPISGHRSVSWYQQTPGQGLQFLFEYFSETQRNKGNFPGRFSGRQFSNSRSEMNVSTLELGDSALYLCASSRAGTEETQYFGPGTRLLVL.

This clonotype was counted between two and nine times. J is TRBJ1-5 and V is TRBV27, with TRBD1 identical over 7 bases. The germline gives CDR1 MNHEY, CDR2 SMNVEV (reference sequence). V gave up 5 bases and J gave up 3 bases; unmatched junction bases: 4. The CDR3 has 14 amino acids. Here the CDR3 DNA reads TGTGCCAGCAGTCTCGACAGGGTCAATCAGCCCCAGCATTTT. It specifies CASSLDRVNQPQHF.

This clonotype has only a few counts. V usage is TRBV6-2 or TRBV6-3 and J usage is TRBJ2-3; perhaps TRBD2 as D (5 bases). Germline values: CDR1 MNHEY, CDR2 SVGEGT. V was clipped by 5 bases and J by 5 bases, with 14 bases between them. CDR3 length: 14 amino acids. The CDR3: CASSPLDSGDTQYF. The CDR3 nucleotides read TGTGCCAGCAGTCCGTTGGACTCTGGAGATACGCAGTATTTT.

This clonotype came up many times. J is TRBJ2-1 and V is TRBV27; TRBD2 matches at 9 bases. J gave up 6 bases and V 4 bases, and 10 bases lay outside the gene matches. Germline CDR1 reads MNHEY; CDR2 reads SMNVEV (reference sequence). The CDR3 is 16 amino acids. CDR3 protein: CASSSGGGAGGNEQFF. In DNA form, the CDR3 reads TGTGCCAGCAGTTCCGGCGGAGGAGCGGGAGGCAATGAGCAGTTCTTC.

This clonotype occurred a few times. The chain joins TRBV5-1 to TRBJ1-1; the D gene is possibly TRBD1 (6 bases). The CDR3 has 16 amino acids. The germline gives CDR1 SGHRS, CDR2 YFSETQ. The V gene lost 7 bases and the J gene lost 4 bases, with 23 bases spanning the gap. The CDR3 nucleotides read TGCGCCAGCGGATTAGGACAGTCCTCCGATGGCACTGAAGCTTTCTTT. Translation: CASGLGQSSDGTEAFF.

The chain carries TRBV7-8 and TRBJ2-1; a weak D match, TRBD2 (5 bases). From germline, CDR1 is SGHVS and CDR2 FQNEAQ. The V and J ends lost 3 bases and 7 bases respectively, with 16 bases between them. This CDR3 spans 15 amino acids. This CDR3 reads CASSFIPTSSNEQFF. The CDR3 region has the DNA TGTGCCAGCAGCTTTATCCCCACTAGTTCGAATGAGCAGTTCTTC.

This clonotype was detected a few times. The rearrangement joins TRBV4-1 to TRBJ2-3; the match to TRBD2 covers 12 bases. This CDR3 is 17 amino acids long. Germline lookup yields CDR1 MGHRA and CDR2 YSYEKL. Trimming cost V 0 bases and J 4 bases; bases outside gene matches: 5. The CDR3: CASSQDRLAGDPDTQYF. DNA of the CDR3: TGCGCCAGCAGCCAAGATCGACTAGCGGGAGACCCAGATACGCAGTATTTT.

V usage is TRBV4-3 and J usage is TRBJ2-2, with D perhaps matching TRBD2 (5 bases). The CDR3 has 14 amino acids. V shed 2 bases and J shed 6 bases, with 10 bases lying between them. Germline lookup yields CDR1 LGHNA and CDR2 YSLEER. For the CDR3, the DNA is TGCGCCAGCAGCCAACATAGCGTGGCCGGGGAGCTGTTTTTT. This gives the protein CASSQHSVAGELFF.